The 27 T cell receptor beta chains given below trace back to one sample, sequenced in a study of shared clonotypes between healthy human individuals. Clones were read by immunoSEQ multiplex PCR, and TCRdb kept only the in-frame ones, dropping some. The sample contains over a million clones, 75% to 80% of which appear only once. What was sequenced was memory CD4+ T cells from PBMCs. Subset indicated: CD45RA-negative fraction. Receptor source: a man aged 18 to 29 in good health. Some clones in this sample may be carry-over from other donors' samples.

The V and J genes are TRBV21-1 and TRBJ2-5; the table's D call TRBD1 went unverified against the DNA. TRBV21-1 is a pseudogene locus. CDR3 length equals 15 residues. The CDR3 DNA reads TGTGCCAGCAGCAAAGTCGACAGGGGGCAAGAGACCCAGTACTTC. It codes for CASSKVDRGQETQYF.

This clone was observed a single time. This chain connects TRBV28 to TRBJ1-5, with 9 bases fitting TRBD1. Trimming took 1 base from V and 6 from J; bases not matched to a gene: 4. CDR1 and CDR2 from the germline V gene are MDHEN and SYDVKM. This CDR3 region has 15 residues. DNA for the CDR3: TGTGCCAGCAGTTTATTGGGACAGGGACCTCAGCCCCAGCATTTT. Translation: CASSLLGQGPQPQHF.

The J gene is TRBJ2-2, the V gene TRBV5-1; no reliable D call. Germline V gene lookup returns CDR1 SGHRS and CDR2 YFSETQ. The CDR3 has 15 amino acids. The V end lost 4 bases, the J end lost 7 bases, and 17 bases lay between the germline ends. The CDR3 protein is CASSLDPTMGGELFF. CDR3 coding DNA: TGCGCCAGCAGCCTAGACCCTACGATGGGCGGGGAGCTGTTTTTT.

This clone came up a few times. V and J are TRBV28 and TRBJ2-2; 11 nucleotides match TRBD2. This CDR3 has 15 residues. V lost 6 bases to trimming and J lost 4 bases; unmatched junction nucleotides: 4. The germline gives CDR1 MDHEN, CDR2 SYDVKM. The CDR3 DNA follows: TGTGCCAGCAGCGGTACTAGCGGGGGCACCGGGGAGCTGTTTTTT. Amino acid sequence: CASSGTSGGTGELFF.

The rearrangement uses TRBV21-1 and TRBJ1-1. TRBV21-1 is flagged as a pseudogene. The CDR3 spans 16 residues. The chain's CDR3 is CASSKALDGTNTEAFF. The CDR3 DNA follows: TGTGCCAGCAGCAAAGCTCTAGACGGAACAAACACTGAAGCTTTCTTT.

This clone was recorded a few times. CDR3 sequence reads: CASSQDGGGAYEQYF. The CDR3 DNA follows: TGTGCCAGCAGCCAAGACGGCGGGGGCGCCTACGAGCAGTACTTC. This chain links TRBV4-2 with TRBJ2-7; the D gene is possibly TRBD2 (7 bases). Germline loops: CDR1 LGHNA, CDR2 YNFKEQ. Trimming stripped 0 bases from V and 2 bases from J, with 11 bases between. The CDR3 consists of 15 residues.

The CDR3: CSVERELAGELFF. The CDR3 region has the DNA TGCAGCGTTGAAAGGGAGTTAGCCGGGGAGCTGTTTTTT. The genes are TRBV29-1 and TRBJ2-2; tentatively, D is TRBD2 (5 bases). Germline CDR1 and CDR2: SQVTM and ANQGSEA. Trimming left V 2 bases short and J 6 bases short, with 10 bases between. The CDR3 consists of 13 residues.

V is TRBV28 and J is TRBJ2-7; no reliable D call. The germline CDR1 and CDR2 sequences are MDHEN and SYDVKM. The CDR3 contains 13 residues. Trimming left V 4 bases short and J 3 bases short, with 10 bases between. The chain's CDR3 is CASSSAEIYEQYF. The DNA of the CDR3 is TGTGCCAGCAGTTCGGCGGAGATCTACGAGCAGTACTTC.

The chain joins TRBV11-2 to TRBJ2-5; no clear D gene. Trimming took 4 bases from V and 5 from J, leaving 11 bases between them. Germline CDR1 is SGHAT and CDR2 is FQNNGV. CDR3 length: 13 amino acids. The CDR3 DNA sequence: TGTGCCAGCAGCTCAAGCCCAGGCGAGACCCAGTACTTC. It is translated as CASSSSPGETQYF.

This sequence joins TRBV9 and TRBJ2-1; D may be TRBD1 (7 bases). The germline V gene encodes CDR1 SGDLS and CDR2 YYNGEE. CDR3 size: 16 residues. V gave up 2 bases and J gave up 10 bases, with 22 bases separating them. CDR3 protein: CASSVRSGTVEGEQFF. In nucleotides, the CDR3 is TGTGCCAGCAGCGTCAGATCCGGGACAGTGGAGGGGGAGCAGTTCTTC.

The V gene is TRBV28, the J gene TRBJ1-3; D gene uncertain. Germline assignment: CDR1 MDHEN and CDR2 SYDVKM. Trimming took off 6 bases at V and 0 bases at J, with 12 bases between the two ends. The CDR3 contains 15 residues. The CDR3 DNA reads as TGTGCCAGCAGCCGAAGGACCTACTCTGGAAACACCATATATTTT. It codes for CASSRRTYSGNTIYF.

CDR3 in DNA: TGTGCCAGTAGTATTGCTCCAAGGAACACCATATATTTT. It is translated as CASSIAPRNTIYF. The chain uses TRBV19 and TRBJ1-3; D is ambiguous. Germline V gene lookup returns CDR1 LNHDA and CDR2 SQIVND (reference sequence). The CDR3 covers 13 residues. Trimming took 3 bases from V and 7 from J, leaving 10 bases between them.

The J gene is TRBJ2-7, the V gene TRBV6-6; no clear D. CDR1 and CDR2 from the germline V gene are MNHNY and SVGAGI (reference sequence). Trimming removed 2 bases at V and 5 bases at J, with 10 bases between. The CDR3 is 13 residues long. The CDR3 nucleotides read TGTGCCAGCAGTTACCTGGGGTCCCACGAGCAGTACTTC. Translation: CASSYLGSHEQYF.

J is TRBJ2-1 and V is TRBV7-9, with 8 nucleotides matching TRBD2. J lost 3 bases, V lost 5 bases, and 9 bases had no gene match. This CDR3 spans 16 amino acids. Germline lookup yields CDR1 SEHNR and CDR2 FQNEAQ (reference sequence). In DNA form, the CDR3 reads TGTGCCAGCAGCCCAAAAGCGGGAGCTCACTACAATGAGCAGTTCTTC. Protein: CASSPKAGAHYNEQFF.

The rearrangement uses TRBV5-1 and TRBJ2-2, with D uncertain. Germline CDR1 reads SGHRS; CDR2 reads YFSETQ. CDR3 length: 14 amino acids. Trimming pared 2 bases from V and 2 bases from J, leaving 7 bases between. The CDR3, as DNA: TGCGCCAGCAGCTTCGGACCAAACACCGGGGAGCTGTTTTTT. It is translated as CASSFGPNTGELFF.

Only one count was recorded for this clone. Different DNA sequences within this sample yield the same CDR3. J is TRBJ2-1 and V is TRBV5-1; 7 bases align to TRBD2. V was clipped by 0 bases and J by 1 base; unmatched bases: 4. The CDR3 extends over 16 amino acids. CDR1 and CDR2 (germline): SGHRS, YFSETQ. CDR3 residues: CASSLAGGGSYNEQFF. In DNA form, the CDR3 reads TGCGCCAGCAGCTTGGCCGGGGGAGGGTCCTACAATGAGCAGTTCTTC.

CDR3 DNA: TGTGCCAGCAGCGGGGCGGGAGTAGATACGCAGTATTTT. This encodes CASSGAGVDTQYF. The chain recombines TRBV11-2 with TRBJ2-3; TRBD2 agrees at 7 bases. After removal of 5 bases from V and 5 bases from J, the junction contained 4 bases not matched to a gene. The CDR3 totals 13 residues. The V gene's germline CDR1 is SGHAT and CDR2 FQNNGV.

The CDR3 bases are TGCGCCAGCAGCGCTAGCGGGTACACCGGGGAGCTGTTTTTT. Its protein product is CASSASGYTGELFF. This chain connects TRBV5-1 to TRBJ2-2; TRBD2 agrees at 8 bases. Unmatched junction bases numbered 2, after V lost 4 bases and J lost 3 bases. CDR3 length: 14 residues. The germline V gene encodes CDR1 SGHRS and CDR2 YFSETQ.

V usage is TRBV27 and J usage is TRBJ1-6; tentative D call: TRBD1 (5 bases). Trimming took 2 bases from V and 6 from J, leaving 11 bases between them. The CDR3 contains 15 residues. Germline V gene lookup returns CDR1 MNHEY and CDR2 SMNVEV (reference sequence). This chain's CDR3 is CASSLSGGGNSPLHF. Here the CDR3 DNA reads TGTGCCAGCAGTTTAAGTGGGGGAGGTAATTCACCCCTCCACTTT.

As concerns this clone: This specimen includes other DNA sequences encoding the same CDR3. V is TRBV7-3 and J is TRBJ2-5; 9 bases map to TRBD1. This CDR3 has 13 residues. The ends lost 5 bases at V and 4 bases at J; junction bases unmatched: 2. Germline V gene lookup returns CDR1 SGHTA and CDR2 FQGTGA. CDR3 protein: CASSLDRGETQYF. The DNA for the CDR3 is TGTGCCAGCAGCCTGGACAGGGGAGAGACCCAGTACTTC.

In the case of this clone: At the DNA level, this CDR3 is encoded by other sequences in the same sample as well. The rearrangement links TRBV7-9 to TRBJ1-1, with D unresolved. This CDR3 has 14 amino acids. Germline V CDR1 and CDR2: SEHNR, FQNEAQ (reference sequence). V lost 5 bases, J lost 0 bases, and 10 bases lay in between. CDR3 in amino acids: CASSQTALNTEAFF. The CDR3 region has the DNA TGTGCCAGCAGCCAAACAGCTCTGAACACTGAAGCTTTCTTT.

The gene calls are TRBV7-2 and TRBJ2-2; TRBD1 matches at 8 bases. V shed 5 bases, J shed 1 base, and the junction held 6 bases outside the gene matches. The CDR3 loop spans 16 amino acids. Germline loops: CDR1 SGHTA, CDR2 FQGNSA. The CDR3 reads CASSPGGVKNTGELFF. The CDR3 bases are TGTGCCAGCAGCCCAGGGGGCGTGAAGAACACCGGGGAGCTGTTTTTT.

The chain is built from TRBV18 and TRBJ2-3, with 13 positions matching TRBD2. After removal of 6 bases from V and 1 base from J, the junction contained 4 bases not matched to a gene. CDR1 and CDR2 (germline): KGHSH, LQKENI. The CDR3 totals 16 residues. The CDR3 loop is CASSDGLAGGTDTQYF. DNA for the CDR3: TGTGCCAGCTCCGACGGACTAGCGGGAGGCACAGATACGCAGTATTTT.

The rearrangement links TRBV5-4 to TRBJ1-4; 11 bases agree with TRBD1. Germline assignment: CDR1 SGHNT and CDR2 YYREEE (reference sequence). V gave up 4 bases and J gave up 7 bases; unmatched junction bases: 9. The CDR3 consists of 16 residues. The CDR3 loop is CASSLNRTGGVEKLFF. The CDR3 coding sequence is TGTGCCAGCAGCCTAAATAGGACAGGGGGCGTTGAAAAACTGTTTTTT. The full variable domain, completed using reference TRBV5-4 and TRBJ1-4, is ETGVTQSPTHLIKTRGQQVTLRCSSQSGHNTVSWYQQALGQGPQFIFQYYREEENGRGNFPPRFSGLQFPNYSSELNVNALELDDSALYLCASSLNRTGGVEKLFFGSGTQLSVL.

The chain is built from TRBV19 and TRBJ2-5; D is ambiguous. The length of the CDR3 is 12 residues. CDR1 is LNHDA, CDR2 SQIVND, per germline (reference sequence). Trimming took off 7 bases at V and 3 bases at J, with 9 bases between the two ends. The CDR3 region is CASTYREETQYF. The CDR3 DNA reads as TGTGCCAGTACTTATAGGGAAGAGACCCAGTACTTC.

The chain recombines TRBV6-5 with TRBJ1-2, with a tentative D call TRBD1 (6 bases). The CDR3 runs 15 residues. V shed 8 bases and J shed 6 bases, with 22 bases lying between them. Per the germline V gene, CDR1 is MNHEY and CDR2 is SVGAGI. DNA of the CDR3: TGTGCCAGCCGCCTTGGGGGGGGGCGAGAGAATGGCTACACCTTC. Its protein product is CASRLGGGRENGYTF.

V usage is TRBV28 and J usage is TRBJ2-1; 8 bases map to TRBD1. CDR1 MDHEN and CDR2 SYDVKM come from the germline V gene. V gave up 6 bases and J gave up 8 bases; unmatched junction bases: 12. This CDR3 has 15 amino acids. CDR3 nucleotides: TGTGCCAGCAGCCGCGGGACAGGACAAGGGGATGAGCAGTTCTTC. The encoded protein is CASSRGTGQGDEQFF.